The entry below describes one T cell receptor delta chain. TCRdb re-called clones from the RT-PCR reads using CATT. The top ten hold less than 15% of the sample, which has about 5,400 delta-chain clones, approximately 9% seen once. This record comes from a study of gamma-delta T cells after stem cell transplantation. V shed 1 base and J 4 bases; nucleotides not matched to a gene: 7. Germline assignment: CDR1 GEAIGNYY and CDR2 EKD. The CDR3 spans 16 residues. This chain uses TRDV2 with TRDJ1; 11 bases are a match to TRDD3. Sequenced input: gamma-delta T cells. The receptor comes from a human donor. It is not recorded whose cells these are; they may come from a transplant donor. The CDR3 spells CACDTVLGDKVDKLIF. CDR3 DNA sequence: TGTGCCTGTGACACGGTACTGGGGGATAAAGTCGATAAACTCATCTTT.